The 27 T cell receptor beta chains reported below all come from one sample, sequenced in a study of early stage breast cancer tumors (dated by TCRdb to 2017 to 2019). Library preparation employed the immunoSEQ multiplex PCR assay. The clones in this table, taken by TCRdb from immuneACCESS, are in-frame only. Not every clone is retained; where verified, under half of the shortfall comes from an unresolved V gene, and the cause of the rest is unknown. This sample is represented by approximately 39,000 clones; under 80% of them were singletons. Roughly 7.4% of the sample rests with the top ten. What was sequenced was blood. The receptor set was obtained from a person in their sixties with breast cancer.

The rearrangement links TRBV5-1 to TRBJ1-5; no clear D gene. Trimming stripped 4 bases from V and 0 bases from J, with 14 bases between. Germline CDR1 is SGHRS and CDR2 is YFSETQ. The CDR3 runs to 16 residues. The CDR3 nucleotides read TGCGCCAGCAGCGGATCACCGGGCAATAGCAATCAGCCCCAGCATTTT. It encodes CASSGSPGNSNQPQHF. Looking up the rest from reference TRBV5-1 and TRBJ1-5 gives the full variable domain: KAGVTQTPRYLIKTRGQQVTLSCSPISGHRSVSWYQQTPGQGLQFLFEYFSETQRNKGNFPGRFSGRQFSNSRSEMNVSTLELGDSALYLCASSGSPGNSNQPQHFGDGTRLSIL.

V usage is TRBV29-1 and J usage is TRBJ2-7; the D gene is possibly TRBD1 (5 bases). V dropped 5 bases and J dropped 2 bases, with 16 bases sitting between them. This CDR3 region has 14 residues. Germline loops: CDR1 SQVTM, CDR2 ANQGSEA. The CDR3 nucleotides are TGCAGCGTTTTACTTGTGGGGCTTACCTACGAGCAGTACTTC. This translates into CSVLLVGLTYEQYF.

V and J are TRBV28 and TRBJ1-2; D may be TRBD1 (6 bases). The CDR3 length is 15 residues. Trimming stripped 6 bases from V and 3 bases from J, with 17 bases between. Per the germline V gene, CDR1 is MDHEN and CDR2 is SYDVKM. CDR3 residues: CASSRTVPKYYGYTF. CDR3 coding DNA: TGTGCCAGCAGCAGGACAGTTCCAAAATACTATGGCTACACCTTC.

This chain joins TRBV19 and TRBJ1-1; D is unclear. Deletions cut 5 bases from V and 7 bases from J, with 11 bases between. The CDR3 runs to 12 residues. Germline V gives CDR1 LNHDA, CDR2 SQIVND (reference sequence). The CDR3 is CASSFRHYEAFF. Written as DNA, the CDR3 is TGTGCCAGTAGTTTCCGACATTATGAAGCTTTCTTT.

The chain recombines TRBV28 with TRBJ2-3; 8 positions match TRBD2. CDR1 is MDHEN and CDR2 is SYDVKM in the germline V gene. After removal of 5 bases from V and 7 bases from J, the junction contained 8 bases not matched to a gene. The CDR3 has 14 residues. CDR3 in amino acids: CASSPRTSFNTQYF. DNA of the CDR3: TGTGCCAGCAGTCCCCGGACTAGCTTTAATACGCAGTATTTT.

Regarding this clone: Other DNA sequences in this specimen translate into the identical CDR3. The V and J genes are TRBV18 and TRBJ1-3; D not resolved. CDR1 is KGHSH and CDR2 is LQKENI in the germline V gene. Trimming stripped 3 bases from V and 4 bases from J, with 4 bases between. The CDR3 is 12 residues long. DNA of the CDR3: TGTGCCAGCTCACCGGACGGAAACACCATATATTTT. It translates to CASSPDGNTIYF.

This clone was detected once. The chain employs TRBV6-4 and TRBJ2-3; the D call may be TRBD1 or TRBD2 (5 bases each). V dropped 4 bases and J dropped 5 bases, with 10 bases sitting between them. Germline loops: CDR1 MRHNA, CDR2 SNTAGT. The CDR3 runs 13 residues. The CDR3 coding sequence is TGTGCCAGCAGTGTAGGGGACGGAGATACGCAGTATTTT. The encoded protein is CASSVGDGDTQYF.

The chain combines TRBV14 with TRBJ2-5, with D perhaps assigned TRBD1 or TRBD2 (5 bases each). CDR1 SGHDN and CDR2 FVKESK come from the germline V gene. Trimming took off 0 bases at V and 3 bases at J, with 14 bases between the two ends. The CDR3 runs to 16 residues. The CDR3 DNA reads as TGTGCCAGCAGCCAAGAGTGGGCTAGCAGGGAAGAGACCCAGTACTTC. This sequence encodes CASSQEWASREETQYF.

The rearrangement uses TRBV6-1 and TRBJ2-3; 8 bases are shared with TRBD2. Germline V CDR1 and CDR2: MNHNS, SASEGT. The V gene end was trimmed by 7 bases and the J gene end by 5 bases; junction bases not matched to a gene: 5. CDR3 size: 13 residues. The CDR3 coding sequence is TGTGCCAGCATCGGGGGGGCGGGAGATACGCAGTATTTT. Translation gives CASIGGAGDTQYF.

This clone was recorded a few times. This chain joins TRBV6-1 and TRBJ1-4; D unclear. The V end was cut by 3 bases, the J end by 7 bases, with 12 bases between. CDR3 size: 14 residues. Germline V CDR1 and CDR2: MNHNS, SASEGT. The CDR3 sequence: CASSETWTGEKLFF. CDR3 nucleotide sequence: TGTGCCAGCAGTGAGACATGGACGGGTGAAAAACTGTTTTTT.

This clone was counted only a few times. This chain uses TRBV18 with TRBJ1-5; D unclear. V lost 11 bases and J 2 bases, leaving 16 bases between the germline ends. Germline-derived CDR1 and CDR2 are KGHSH and LQKENI. The CDR3 covers 14 residues. The CDR3 region is CASSAGPGNQPQHF. CDR3 nucleotide sequence: TGTGCCTCCTCGGCGGGCCCGGGCAATCAGCCCCAGCATTTT.

The rearrangement uses TRBV15 and TRBJ2-5; no clear D gene. This CDR3 contains 13 residues. The germline V and J ends were trimmed by 0 bases and 7 bases, with 9 bases remaining between them. Per germline, CDR1 LNHNV and CDR2 YYDKDF (reference sequence). The CDR3 here is CATSRDFIGTQYF. The CDR3 DNA reads as TGTGCCACCAGCAGAGATTTTATAGGGACCCAGTACTTC.

The chain carries TRBV7-8 and TRBJ1-4, with D possibly TRBD1 on 5 matching bases. CDR1 is SGHVS, CDR2 FQNEAQ, per germline. Trimming took off 1 base at V and 17 bases at J, with 11 bases between the two ends. The CDR3 is 11 amino acids. Here the CDR3 reads CASSLGGIPFF. DNA for the CDR3: TGTGCCAGCAGCTTAGGGGGGATACCTTTTTTT.

The chain uses TRBV28 and TRBJ2-7, with a possible D match to TRBD1 (6 bases). V lost 5 bases, J lost 6 bases, and 11 bases lay in between. Germline assignment: CDR1 MDHEN and CDR2 SYDVKM. CDR3 size: 12 residues. CDR3 DNA: TGTGCCAGCAGTAGCACAGGGAGCGAGCAGTACTTC. Translation gives CASSSTGSEQYF.

The chain joins TRBV28 to TRBJ2-1; D gene uncertain. Looked up from germline, CDR1 is MDHEN and CDR2 is SYDVKM. This CDR3 has 18 amino acids. The V end lost 2 bases, the J end lost 0 bases, and 17 bases lay between the germline ends. The CDR3 sequence: CASSLGPGLAVSYNEQFF. CDR3 DNA sequence: TGTGCCAGCAGTTTAGGTCCGGGTCTGGCGGTCTCCTACAATGAGCAGTTCTTC.

This clone was seen once. This chain joins TRBV5-1 and TRBJ2-2; D is ambiguous. The V gene's germline CDR1 is SGHRS and CDR2 YFSETQ. The CDR3 loop spans 15 amino acids. V was clipped by 4 bases and J by 0 bases, with 10 bases between them. CDR3 in DNA: TGCGCCAGCAGCAAGGACGGTGCGAACACCGGGGAGCTGTTTTTT. Protein: CASSKDGANTGELFF.

The V gene is TRBV27, the J gene TRBJ1-3; TRBD1 is a possible D gene (6 bases). This CDR3 has 15 amino acids. CDR1 and CDR2 (germline): MNHEY, SMNVEV (reference sequence). Trimming removed 3 bases from V and 0 bases from J, with 9 bases in between. DNA of the CDR3: TGTGCCAGCAGTTTTACAGGGAGCTCTGGAAACACCATATATTTT. Translated, it gives CASSFTGSSGNTIYF.

The rearrangement uses TRBV19 and TRBJ1-1; a weak D match, TRBD1 (5 bases). The CDR3 length is 16 residues. Germline V gives CDR1 LNHDA, CDR2 SQIVND (reference sequence). The V end was cut by 1 base, the J end by 2 bases, with 14 bases between. The CDR3 sequence is CASSIVRGQGNTEAFF. The CDR3 bases are TGTGCCAGTAGTATAGTTAGAGGCCAGGGCAACACTGAAGCTTTCTTT.

The rearrangement joins TRBV2 to TRBJ2-1, with D possibly called TRBD1 or TRBD2 (5 bases each). Germline CDR1 reads SNHLY; CDR2 reads FYNNEI. V was clipped by 8 bases and J by 2 bases, with 10 bases between them. The CDR3 runs 13 residues. The CDR3 spells CASSGTTYNEQFF. The CDR3 DNA is TGTGCCAGCTCCGGGACCACCTACAATGAGCAGTTCTTC.

The chain carries TRBV5-1 and TRBJ1-5; tentatively, D is TRBD1 (5 bases). Germline V gene data show CDR1 as SGHRS and CDR2 as YFSETQ. V gave up 7 bases and J gave up 4 bases, with 18 bases separating them. This CDR3 is built from 15 residues. The CDR3 spells CASRRTSGRNQPQHF. The CDR3 nucleotides read TGCGCCAGCCGCCGGACCTCGGGACGAAATCAGCCCCAGCATTTT.

The chain carries TRBV10-3 and TRBJ2-2; 10 positions match TRBD1. The CDR3 has 15 amino acids. Per the germline V gene, CDR1 is ENHRY and CDR2 is SYGVKD. The V segment lost 5 bases and the J segment 5 bases; nucleotides outside the gene matches: 5. The CDR3 bases are TGTGCCATCAGTCCCGGGACAGGGGCGACCGGGGAGCTGTTTTTT. As protein: CAISPGTGATGELFF.

The chain is built from TRBV6-6 and TRBJ1-5, with 9 bases aligning to TRBD1. Germline V gives CDR1 MNHNY, CDR2 SVGAGI (reference sequence). CDR3 length: 16 amino acids. Trimming at V came to 6 bases and at J to 1 base, leaving 7 bases not matched to a gene. Here the CDR3 reads CASRGTGGASNQPQHF. CDR3 nucleotide sequence: TGTGCCAGCAGGGGTACAGGGGGCGCGAGCAATCAGCCCCAGCATTTT.

By sample share, this clone is medium-sized (0.01 to 0.1%). The V and J genes are TRBV6-1 and TRBJ1-1; maybe TRBD1 (5 bases). This CDR3 is 15 amino acids long. V was cut by 4 bases and J by 1 base, with 13 bases left in between. Per the germline V gene, CDR1 is MNHNS and CDR2 is SASEGT. The CDR3 reads CASSAPWGGNTEAFF. The CDR3, as DNA: TGTGCCAGCAGTGCCCCATGGGGGGGGAACACTGAAGCTTTCTTT.

The V gene is TRBV4-2, the J gene TRBJ2-2, with 10 bases that match TRBD2. CDR3 size: 17 residues. Looked up from germline, CDR1 is LGHNA and CDR2 is YNFKEQ. V was pared by 0 bases and J by 7 bases, with 8 bases of the junction left unmatched. CDR3 amino acids: CASSQDPASGSNGELFF. For the CDR3, the DNA is TGTGCCAGCAGCCAAGATCCGGCTAGCGGGAGTAACGGGGAGCTGTTTTTT.

The rearrangement uses TRBV27 and TRBJ2-4; a weak D match, TRBD1 (5 bases). The germline V and J ends were trimmed by 2 bases and 2 bases, with 13 bases remaining between them. The V gene's germline CDR1 is MNHEY and CDR2 SMNVEV (reference sequence). This CDR3 is built from 16 residues. The DNA for the CDR3 is TGTGCCAGCAGTTTAATAGGGGAAGTAACCAAAAACATTCAGTACTTC. This sequence encodes CASSLIGEVTKNIQYF.

The CDR3 here is CSVLTYNEQFF. CDR3 DNA: TGCAGCGTCTTGACCTACAATGAGCAGTTCTTC. The V call is TRBV29-1, the J call TRBJ2-1; D is undetermined. The germline V gene has CDR1 SQVTM and CDR2 ANQGSEA. V dropped 6 bases and J dropped 2 bases, with 5 bases sitting between them. The CDR3 spans 11 residues.

This chain connects TRBV5-4 to TRBJ1-6; maybe TRBD1 (5 bases). The length of the CDR3 is 15 residues. Germline CDR1 reads SGHNT; CDR2 reads YYREEE (reference sequence). Deletions cut 0 bases from V and 7 bases from J, with 11 bases between. The CDR3 DNA sequence: TGTGCCAGCAGCTTGGATGGGGCGGGCAATTCACCCCTCCACTTT. It codes for CASSLDGAGNSPLHF.